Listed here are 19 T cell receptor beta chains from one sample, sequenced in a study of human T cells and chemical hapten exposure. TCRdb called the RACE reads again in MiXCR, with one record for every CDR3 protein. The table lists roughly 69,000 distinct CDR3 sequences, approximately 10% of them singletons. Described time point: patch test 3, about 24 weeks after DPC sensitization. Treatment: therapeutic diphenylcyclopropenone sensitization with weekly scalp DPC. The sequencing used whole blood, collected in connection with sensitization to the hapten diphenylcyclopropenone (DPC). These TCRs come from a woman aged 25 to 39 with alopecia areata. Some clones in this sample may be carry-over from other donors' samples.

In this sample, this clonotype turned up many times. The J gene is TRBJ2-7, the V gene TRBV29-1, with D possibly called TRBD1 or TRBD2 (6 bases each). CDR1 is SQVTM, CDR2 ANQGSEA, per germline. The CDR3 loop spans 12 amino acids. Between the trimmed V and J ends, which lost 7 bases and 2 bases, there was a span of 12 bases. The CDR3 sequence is CSGRGQTYEQYF. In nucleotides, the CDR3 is TGCAGCGGCCGGGGGCAAACCTACGAGCAGTACTTC.

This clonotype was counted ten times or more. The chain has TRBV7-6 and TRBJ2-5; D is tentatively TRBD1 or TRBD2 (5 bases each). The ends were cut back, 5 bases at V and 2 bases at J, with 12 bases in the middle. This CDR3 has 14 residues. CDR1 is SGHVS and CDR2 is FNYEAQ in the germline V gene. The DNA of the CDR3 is TGTGCCAGCAGCATGGGACCGAAACAAGAGACCCAGTACTTC. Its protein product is CASSMGPKQETQYF.

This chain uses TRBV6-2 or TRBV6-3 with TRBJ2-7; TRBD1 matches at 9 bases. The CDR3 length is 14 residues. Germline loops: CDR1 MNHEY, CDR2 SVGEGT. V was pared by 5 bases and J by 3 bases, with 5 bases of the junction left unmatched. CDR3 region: CASSPTGGIYEQYF. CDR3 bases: TGTGCCAGCAGTCCGACAGGGGGTATCTACGAGCAGTACTTC.

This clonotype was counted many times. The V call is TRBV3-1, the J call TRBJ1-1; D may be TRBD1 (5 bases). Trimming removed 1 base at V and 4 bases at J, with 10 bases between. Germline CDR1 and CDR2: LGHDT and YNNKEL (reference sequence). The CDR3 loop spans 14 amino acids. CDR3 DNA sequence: TGTGCCAGCAGCCAAGGAGACAGTCCCACTGAAGCTTTCTTT. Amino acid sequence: CASSQGDSPTEAFF.

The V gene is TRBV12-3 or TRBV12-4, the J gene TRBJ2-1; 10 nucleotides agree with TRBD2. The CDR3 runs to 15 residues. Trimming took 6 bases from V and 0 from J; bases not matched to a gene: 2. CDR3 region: CASSPSGSSYNEQFF. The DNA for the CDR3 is TGTGCCAGCAGCCCTAGCGGGAGCTCCTACAATGAGCAGTTCTTC.

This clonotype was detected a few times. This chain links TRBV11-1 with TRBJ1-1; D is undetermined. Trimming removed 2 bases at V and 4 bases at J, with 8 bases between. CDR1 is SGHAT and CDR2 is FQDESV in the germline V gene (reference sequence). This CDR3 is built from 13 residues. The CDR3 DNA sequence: TGTGCCAGCAGCTTATATGGGAGCACTGAAGCTTTCTTT. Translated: CASSLYGSTEAFF. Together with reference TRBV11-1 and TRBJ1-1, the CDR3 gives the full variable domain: EAEVAQSPRYKITEKSQAVAFWCDPISGHATLYWYRQILGQGPELLVQFQDESVVDDSQLPKDRFSAERLKGVDSTLKIQPAELGDSAMYLCASSLYGSTEAFFGQGTRLTVV.

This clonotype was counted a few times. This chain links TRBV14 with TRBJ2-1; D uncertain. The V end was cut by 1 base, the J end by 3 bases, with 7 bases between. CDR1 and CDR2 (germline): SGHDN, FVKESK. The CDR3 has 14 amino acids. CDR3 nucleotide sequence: TGTGCCAGCAGCCAAGGGACCCGCTACAATGAGCAGTTCTTC. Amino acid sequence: CASSQGTRYNEQFF.

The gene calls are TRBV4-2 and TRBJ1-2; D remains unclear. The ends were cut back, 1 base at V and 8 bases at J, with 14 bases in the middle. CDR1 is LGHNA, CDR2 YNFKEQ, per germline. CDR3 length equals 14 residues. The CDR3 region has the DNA TGTGCCAGCAGCCAAGTTAGTCCCGTCGAAGGCTACACCTTC. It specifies CASSQVSPVEGYTF.

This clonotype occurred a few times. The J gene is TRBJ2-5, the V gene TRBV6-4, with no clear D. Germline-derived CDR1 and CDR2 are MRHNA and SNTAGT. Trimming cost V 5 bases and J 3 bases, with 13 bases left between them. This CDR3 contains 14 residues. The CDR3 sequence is CASSRTGEEETQYF. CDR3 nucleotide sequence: TGTGCCAGCAGTAGGACCGGAGAAGAAGAGACCCAGTACTTC.

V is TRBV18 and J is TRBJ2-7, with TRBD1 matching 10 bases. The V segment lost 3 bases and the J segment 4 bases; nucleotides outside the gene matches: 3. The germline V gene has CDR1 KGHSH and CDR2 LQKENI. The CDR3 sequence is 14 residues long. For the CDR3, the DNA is TGTGCCAGCTCACCGGGACAGGGGAGGTACGAGCAGTACTTC. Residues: CASSPGQGRYEQYF. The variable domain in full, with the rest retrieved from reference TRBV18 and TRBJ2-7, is NAGVMQNPRHLVRRRGQEARLRCSPMKGHSHVYWYRQLPEEGLKFMVYLQKENIIDESGMPKERFSAEFPKEGPSILRIQQVVRGDSAAYFCASSPGQGRYEQYFGPGTRLTVT.

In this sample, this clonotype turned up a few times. DNA for the CDR3: TGCAGCGTCGTTCTAGCGGGGGGCTACTACGAGCAGTACTTC. This gives the protein CSVVLAGGYYEQYF. The V call is TRBV29-1, the J call TRBJ2-7; TRBD2 agrees at 11 bases. J gave up 3 bases and V 6 bases, and 7 bases lay outside the gene matches. The CDR3 contains 14 residues. The germline V gene has CDR1 SQVTM and CDR2 ANQGSEA.

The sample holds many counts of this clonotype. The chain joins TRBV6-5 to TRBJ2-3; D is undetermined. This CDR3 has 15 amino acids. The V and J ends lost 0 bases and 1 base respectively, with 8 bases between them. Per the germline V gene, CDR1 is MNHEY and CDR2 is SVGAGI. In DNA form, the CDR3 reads TGTGCCAGCAGTTACTCGGCATTGGGCACAGATACGCAGTATTTT. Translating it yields CASSYSALGTDTQYF.

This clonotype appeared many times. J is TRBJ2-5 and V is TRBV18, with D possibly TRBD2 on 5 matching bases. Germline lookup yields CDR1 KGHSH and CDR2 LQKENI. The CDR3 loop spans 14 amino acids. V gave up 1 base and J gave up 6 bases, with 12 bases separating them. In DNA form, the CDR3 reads TGTGCCAGCTCACCACGTCGGGATGGAAAGACCCAGTACTTC. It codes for CASSPRRDGKTQYF.

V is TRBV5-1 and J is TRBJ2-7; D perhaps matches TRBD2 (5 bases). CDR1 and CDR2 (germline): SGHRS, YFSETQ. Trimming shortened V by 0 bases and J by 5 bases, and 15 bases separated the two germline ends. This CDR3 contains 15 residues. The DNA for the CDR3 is TGCGCCAGCAGCTTGGTAGGACTGCCCTTGGACGAGCAGTACTTC. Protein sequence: CASSLVGLPLDEQYF.

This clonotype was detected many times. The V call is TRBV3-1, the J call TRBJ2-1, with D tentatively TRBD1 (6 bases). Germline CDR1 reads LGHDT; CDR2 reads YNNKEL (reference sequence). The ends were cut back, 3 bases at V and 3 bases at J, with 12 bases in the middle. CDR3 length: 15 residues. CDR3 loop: CASSQPPTGYNEQFF. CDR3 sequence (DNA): TGTGCCAGCAGCCAGCCTCCGACAGGCTACAATGAGCAGTTCTTC.

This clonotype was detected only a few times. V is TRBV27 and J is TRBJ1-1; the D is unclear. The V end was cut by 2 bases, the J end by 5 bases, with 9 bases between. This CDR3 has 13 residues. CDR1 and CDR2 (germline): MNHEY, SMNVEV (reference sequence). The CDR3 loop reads CASSLGLGTEAFF. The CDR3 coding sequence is TGTGCCAGCAGTTTAGGGCTAGGGACTGAAGCTTTCTTT.

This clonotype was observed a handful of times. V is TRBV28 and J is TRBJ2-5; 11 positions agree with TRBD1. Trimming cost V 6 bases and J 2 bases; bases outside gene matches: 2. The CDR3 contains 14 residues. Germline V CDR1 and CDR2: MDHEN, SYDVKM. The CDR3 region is CASRGDRGQETQYF. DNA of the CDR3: TGTGCCAGCAGGGGGGACAGGGGGCAAGAGACCCAGTACTTC.

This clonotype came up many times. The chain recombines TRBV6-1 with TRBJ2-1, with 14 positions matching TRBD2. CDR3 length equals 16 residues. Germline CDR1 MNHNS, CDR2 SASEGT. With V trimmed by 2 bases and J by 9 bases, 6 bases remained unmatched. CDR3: CASSERGTSGRTEQFF. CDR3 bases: TGTGCCAGCAGTGAAAGGGGGACTAGCGGGAGAACTGAGCAGTTCTTC.

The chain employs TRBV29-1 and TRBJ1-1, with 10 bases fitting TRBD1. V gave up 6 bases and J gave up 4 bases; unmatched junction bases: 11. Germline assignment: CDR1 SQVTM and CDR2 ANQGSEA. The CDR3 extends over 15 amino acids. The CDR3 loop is CSVHRDRGFGTEAFF. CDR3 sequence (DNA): TGCAGCGTCCACCGGGACAGGGGTTTCGGCACTGAAGCTTTCTTT.